A single sample is the source of the 8 T cell receptor beta chains below, sequenced in a study of T cells after yellow fever vaccination. TCRdb reprocessed the 5' RACE reads via MiXCR and lists one record per CDR3 protein. This sample has some 390,000 distinct CDR3 sequences; around 20% occur once, and the top ten carry about 18%. The source material was PBMCs, sampled before the yellow fever booster vaccination. The source is a man aged 18-30 years who received the YFV17D yellow fever vaccine.

This chain connects TRBV5-5 to TRBJ2-3; unclear D gene. The CDR3 loop spans 12 amino acids. V lost 4 bases, J lost 2 bases, and 5 bases lay in between. CDR1 is SGHKS and CDR2 is YYEKEE in the germline V gene (reference sequence). The CDR3 loop is CASSKITDTQYF. The CDR3, as DNA: TGTGCCAGCAGCAAGATCACAGATACGCAGTATTTT.

This clonotype has just a few counts. This rearrangement joins TRBV7-2 to TRBJ1-4; 8 bases match TRBD1. The germline V gene has CDR1 SGHTA and CDR2 FQGNSA. The CDR3 is 13 residues long. The V and J ends lost 4 bases and 7 bases, in that order; junction bases with no gene match: 2. The CDR3 DNA reads TGTGCCAGCAGCTCAACAGGGGGTGAAAAACTGTTTTTT. Its translation is CASSSTGGEKLFF.

This rearrangement joins TRBV11-1 to TRBJ2-7, with D perhaps matching TRBD1 (6 bases). V lost 6 bases and J 6 bases, leaving 24 bases between the germline ends. The CDR3 extends over 16 amino acids. Looked up from germline, CDR1 is SGHAT and CDR2 is FQDESV (reference sequence). CDR3 sequence reads: CASSHAKFSGTSEQYF. The CDR3 DNA follows: TGTGCCAGCAGTCATGCAAAATTTTCCGGGACATCCGAGCAGTACTTC. Complete variable domain (other parts from reference TRBV11-1 and TRBJ2-7): EAEVAQSPRYKITEKSQAVAFWCDPISGHATLYWYRQILGQGPELLVQFQDESVVDDSQLPKDRFSAERLKGVDSTLKIQPAELGDSAMYLCASSHAKFSGTSEQYFGPGTRLTVT.

This clonotype was detected many times. The chain links TRBV4-2 to TRBJ2-4, with 8 bases fitting TRBD1. Germline assignment: CDR1 LGHNA and CDR2 YNFKEQ. The CDR3 is made up of 17 amino acids. The junction had 7 bases not matched to a gene; V was cut back by 0 bases and J by 3 bases. The CDR3 DNA sequence: TGTGCCAGCAGCCAAGATCTGGGACAGGCAGTCAAAAACATTCAGTACTTC. Its protein product is CASSQDLGQAVKNIQYF.

J is TRBJ2-1 and V is TRBV20-1, with 12 bases that match TRBD2. CDR1 and CDR2 from the germline V gene are DFQATT and SNEGSKA (reference sequence). J gave up 10 bases and V 3 bases, and 7 bases lay outside the gene matches. The CDR3 has 14 amino acids. In DNA form, the CDR3 reads TGCAGTGCTAGGGTACTAGCGGGGGGAGGGGAGCAGTTCTTC. Translating gives CSARVLAGGGEQFF.

The chain is built from TRBV9 and TRBJ1-5, with TRBD1 identical over 8 bases. The V and J ends lost 0 bases and 7 bases, in that order; junction bases with no gene match: 6. This CDR3 is 15 amino acids long. CDR1 is SGDLS, CDR2 YYNGEE, per germline. The CDR3 here is CASSVATGEGQPQHF. The CDR3 DNA is TGTGCCAGCAGCGTAGCGACAGGGGAGGGACAGCCCCAGCATTTT. Combining the CDR3 with reference TRBV9 and TRBJ1-5 gives the whole variable domain DSGVTQTPKHLITATGQRVTLRCSPRSGDLSVYWYQQSLDQGLQFLIQYYNGEERAKGNILERFSAQQFPDLHSELNLSSLELGDSALYFCASSVATGEGQPQHFGDGTRLSIL.

This clonotype appeared a few times. The CDR3 loop is CASSPYRGFGETQYF. CDR3 sequence (DNA): TGTGCCAGCAGCCCCTACAGGGGGTTCGGGGAGACCCAGTACTTC. V is TRBV28 and J is TRBJ2-5; 8 bases agree with TRBD1. Per germline, CDR1 MDHEN and CDR2 SYDVKM. The CDR3 loop spans 15 amino acids. The V segment lost 6 bases and the J segment 5 bases; nucleotides outside the gene matches: 11.

This clonotype was recorded a few times. V usage is TRBV20-1 and J usage is TRBJ1-1; a possible D gene is TRBD1 (5 bases). Deletions cut 0 bases from V and 11 bases from J, with 19 bases between. The CDR3 is 14 amino acids. The germline CDR1 and CDR2 sequences are DFQATT and SNEGSKA (reference sequence). CDR3 protein: CSARDSSRGGAAFF. The CDR3 nucleotides read TGCAGTGCTAGAGATAGCAGCCGCGGGGGAGCGGCTTTCTTT.